The 10 T cell receptor beta chains below were found in one sample sequenced in a study of post-analysis software for immune sequencing data. Their specific antigens are unknown. General study findings and limits: The five TRBV segments detected at higher frequency in patients than in controls included TRBV5-6, TRBV5-1 and TRBV20-1.

cDNA libraries of TCR beta carried unique molecular identifiers. Each CDR3 protein is one row after TCRdb ran MiXCR on the PCR reads. The sample contains hundreds of thousands of distinct CDR3 sequences, about a third of which appear only once. The sequenced sample was blood. The source is a girl aged 10 to 17 with multiple sclerosis.

This clonotype has a count of ten or more. The chain couples TRBV10-3 to TRBJ2-7; D is unresolved. The CDR3 is 14 amino acids. Germline CDR1 ENHRY, CDR2 SYGVKD. Trimming removed 3 bases from V and 4 bases from J, with 13 bases in between. CDR3 protein: CAISDQALGYEQYF. The CDR3 bases are TGTGCCATCAGTGACCAGGCCCTCGGGTACGAGCAGTACTTC.

At least ten counts were recorded for this clonotype. The chain couples TRBV12-3 or TRBV12-4 to TRBJ1-5; the D gene is possibly TRBD1 (5 bases). The V and J ends lost 5 bases and 1 base respectively, with 9 bases between them. The CDR3 loop spans 14 amino acids. The CDR3 is CASSRDRSNQPQHF. DNA for the CDR3: TGTGCCAGCAGTCGGGACCGCAGCAATCAGCCCCAGCATTTT.

This clonotype has just a few counts. The chain couples TRBV20-1 to TRBJ2-1; 11 nucleotides line up with TRBD2. V lost 6 bases to trimming and J lost 7 bases; unmatched junction nucleotides: 8. This CDR3 has 14 residues. Germline CDR1 and CDR2: DFQATT and SNEGSKA (reference sequence). As DNA, the CDR3 is TGCAGTGCGATCCCTAGCGGGGGGCGGAATGAGCAGTTCTTC. Amino acid sequence: CSAIPSGGRNEQFF.

The chain recombines TRBV14 with TRBJ2-5; no clear D. Trimming took 1 base from V and 7 from J, leaving 10 bases between them. This CDR3 region has 13 residues. The germline gives CDR1 SGHDN, CDR2 FVKESK. The DNA for the CDR3 is TGTGCCAGCAGCCAAGGGACCCCGGGGACCCAGTACTTC. Translation: CASSQGTPGTQYF.

The chain is built from TRBV20-1 and TRBJ2-3, with 8 nucleotides matching TRBD2. Germline V gene data show CDR1 as DFQATT and CDR2 as SNEGSKA (reference sequence). The CDR3 contains 13 residues. Germline trimming cut 6 bases from V and 2 bases from J; bases unmatched to any gene: 4. The CDR3 region is CSALGGVTDTQYF. CDR3 nucleotide sequence: TGCAGTGCCCTCGGGGGGGTCACAGATACGCAGTATTTT.

The chain combines TRBV6-5 with TRBJ2-7; D is perhaps TRBD1 (5 bases). Germline V CDR1 and CDR2: MNHEY, SVGAGI. The CDR3 covers 15 residues. V lost 0 bases and J 10 bases, leaving 19 bases between the germline ends. CDR3 region: CASSYSGGAGNVQYF. The CDR3 coding sequence is TGTGCCAGCAGTTACTCGGGTGGGGCCGGAAACGTTCAGTACTTC.

V gene TRBV19 combines with J gene TRBJ2-1; 12 nucleotides agree with TRBD2. This CDR3 is built from 18 residues. Per the germline V gene, CDR1 is LNHDA and CDR2 is SQIVND (reference sequence). The V gene end was trimmed by 3 bases and the J gene end by 8 bases; junction bases not matched to a gene: 14. The CDR3: CASSIGLTSGGSMDEQFF. The CDR3 coding sequence is TGTGCCAGTAGTATTGGACTGACTAGCGGGGGTTCTATGGATGAGCAGTTCTTC.

The J gene is TRBJ2-1, the V gene TRBV5-1; 8 positions agree with TRBD1. Losses at the gene ends were 1 base for V and 7 bases for J; bases not matched to a gene: 13. The CDR3 consists of 17 residues. Germline CDR1 is SGHRS and CDR2 is YFSETQ. In DNA, the CDR3 is TGCGCCAGCAGCTTGTTGGTTCAGGGGACAGGACGGAATGAGCAGTTCTTC. It encodes CASSLLVQGTGRNEQFF. Full variable domain (remainder filled in from reference TRBV5-1 and TRBJ2-1): KAGVTQTPRYLIKTRGQQVTLSCSPISGHRSVSWYQQTPGQGLQFLFEYFSETQRNKGNFPGRFSGRQFSNSRSEMNVSTLELGDSALYLCASSLLVQGTGRNEQFFGPGTRLTVL.

This chain uses TRBV7-3 with TRBJ2-1; 14 nucleotides align to TRBD2. V was pared by 5 bases and J by 7 bases, with 4 bases of the junction left unmatched. Per the germline V gene, CDR1 is SGHTA and CDR2 is FQGTGA. This CDR3 is 15 amino acids long. CDR3 sequence reads: CASSLTSGGGNEQFF. The CDR3 DNA is TGTGCCAGCAGCCTGACTAGCGGGGGGGGGAATGAGCAGTTCTTC. Full variable domain (remainder filled in from reference TRBV7-3 and TRBJ2-1): GAGVSQTPSNKVTEKGKYVELRCDPISGHTALYWYRQSLGQGPEFLIYFQGTGAADDSGLPNDRFFAVRPEGSVSTLKIQRTERGDSAVYLCASSLTSGGGNEQFFGPGTRLTVL.

This clonotype showed up just a few times. This chain links TRBV10-3 with TRBJ2-1, with TRBD2 matching 7 bases. From germline, CDR1 is ENHRY and CDR2 SYGVKD. The CDR3 runs 13 residues. J was trimmed by 8 bases and V by 4 bases; bases with no gene match: 5. Here the CDR3 reads CAISGREWDEQFF. In DNA, the CDR3 is TGTGCCATCAGTGGGCGGGAGTGGGATGAGCAGTTCTTC.